The entry below describes one TCR beta chain. Clones were read by immunoSEQ multiplex PCR, and TCRdb kept only the in-frame ones, dropping some. This table has some 400,000 clones, about nine tenths appearing once. The treatment denotes: some 19 received Ad26.COV2.S at low or high dose, single or two shots; about 5 received placebo; per-sample allocation not given. On day 63 after the first injection, vaccine and placebo recipients gave samples. These data come from a study of Ad26.COV2.S vaccination and SARS-CoV-2 variants. The receptor's source is a person between 18 and 59 years old who received the Ad26.COV2.S COVID-19 vaccine or a placebo. Sample: peripheral blood, taken in a trial of Ad26.COV2.S vaccine versus placebo.

CDR3 nucleotides: TGTGCCATCAGTGAGTCGACAGGGTCGGACACGCAGTATTTT. Protein sequence: CAISESTGSDTQYF. The chain carries TRBV10-3 and TRBJ2-3; 7 nucleotides align to TRBD1. Germline values: CDR1 ENHRY, CDR2 SYGVKD. There are 14 residues in the CDR3. Trimming at V came to 0 bases and at J to 9 bases, leaving 6 bases not matched to a gene.